The 29 T cell receptor beta chains in this list originate from one sample, sequenced in a study of blood T cell repertoires in COVID-19. The method was immunoSEQ multiplex PCR; TCRdb's version includes in-frame clones alone and lacks a portion of them. Of fewer than 400,000 clones in the sample, roughly nine tenths were seen once. The specimen was PBMCs or T cells enriched from blood (not recorded which). These TCRs come from a woman aged 30 to 39 who had been exposed to COVID-19.

The chain combines TRBV5-1 with TRBJ2-3; D is perhaps TRBD1 (5 bases). CDR3 size: 16 residues. Trimming removed 4 bases from V and 6 bases from J, with 21 bases in between. CDR1 is SGHRS and CDR2 is YFSETQ in the germline V gene. The DNA for the CDR3 is TGCGCCAGCAGCCTGGACCTCGTCAGGACAACTGATACGCAGTATTTT. This codes for CASSLDLVRTTDTQYF.

CDR3 in DNA: TGTGCCAGCAGCTGGGGCTCGGCCTACGAGCAGTACTTC. Protein product: CASSWGSAYEQYF. The J gene is TRBJ2-7, the V gene TRBV5-6; D perhaps matches TRBD1 (5 bases). The CDR3 has 13 residues. Trimming took 3 bases from V and 2 from J, leaving 9 bases between them. From germline, CDR1 is SGHDT and CDR2 YYEEEE. The whole variable domain, remainder taken from reference TRBV5-6 and TRBJ2-7, is DAGVTQSPTHLIKTRGQQVTLRCSPKSGHDTVSWYQQALGQGPQFIFQYYEEEERQRGNFPDRFSGHQFPNYSSELNVNALLLGDSALYLCASSWGSAYEQYFGPGTRLTVT.

In DNA, the CDR3 is TGTGCCAGCAGGCAGGGGATAGGTCAGCCCCAGCATTTT. Translating it yields CASRQGIGQPQHF. The chain has TRBV7-8 and TRBJ1-5, with D possibly TRBD1 on 6 matching bases. The CDR3 is made up of 13 amino acids. Between the trimmed V and J ends, which lost 6 bases and 6 bases, there was a span of 12 bases. The germline V gene encodes CDR1 SGHVS and CDR2 FQNEAQ. Variable domain in full (rest from reference TRBV7-8 and TRBJ1-5): GAGVSQSPRYKVAKRGQDVALRCDPISGHVSLFWYQQALGQGPEFLTYFQNEAQLDKSGLPSDRFFAERPEGSVSTLKIQRTQQEDSAVYLCASRQGIGQPQHFGDGTRLSIL.

The chain links TRBV5-1 to TRBJ2-3, with D possibly matching TRBD1 (6 bases). The germline gives CDR1 SGHRS, CDR2 YFSETQ. CDR3 length: 15 amino acids. Deletions cut 7 bases from V and 0 bases from J, with 15 bases between. CDR3 region: CASLSGTTSTDTQYF. The CDR3 nucleotides are TGCGCCAGCCTCTCCGGGACAACTAGCACAGATACGCAGTATTTT.

This rearrangement joins TRBV5-5 to TRBJ2-3; D ambiguous. The CDR3 is made up of 16 amino acids. The V gene's germline CDR1 is SGHKS and CDR2 YYEKEE (reference sequence). V lost 1 base and J 0 bases, leaving 12 bases between the germline ends. CDR3 DNA sequence: TGTGCCAGCAGCTTGACACCGACTCGTAGCACAGATACGCAGTATTTT. Translating it yields CASSLTPTRSTDTQYF.

The gene calls are TRBV7-8 and TRBJ2-5; tentative D call: TRBD2 (6 bases). Germline CDR1 reads SGHVS; CDR2 reads FQNEAQ. CDR3 size: 16 residues. V gave up 2 bases and J gave up 2 bases, with 15 bases separating them. CDR3 sequence: CASSLRGGGRQETQYF. CDR3 bases: TGTGCCAGCAGCTTACGTGGGGGAGGAAGACAAGAGACCCAGTACTTC.

The chain employs TRBV5-6 and TRBJ1-2; 9 bases align to TRBD1. After removal of 2 bases from V and 1 base from J, the junction contained 6 bases not matched to a gene. The length of the CDR3 is 16 residues. In germline, CDR1 is SGHDT, CDR2 YYEEEE. CDR3 in amino acids: CASSFLGQGNNYGYTF. The CDR3 bases are TGTGCCAGCAGCTTCCTTGGACAGGGGAATAACTATGGCTACACCTTC.

V is TRBV6-5 and J is TRBJ1-2; possible D gene TRBD1, 5 bases. CDR1 MNHEY and CDR2 SVGAGI come from the germline V gene. V dropped 6 bases and J dropped 5 bases, with 16 bases sitting between them. The CDR3 totals 14 residues. CDR3 protein: CASRGIGVQYGYTF. For the CDR3, the DNA is TGTGCCAGCAGAGGAATAGGGGTACAGTATGGCTACACCTTC.

The rearrangement joins TRBV30 to TRBJ1-1; D is uncertain. Per the germline V gene, CDR1 is GTSNPN and CDR2 is SVGIG (reference sequence). V lost 3 bases and J 6 bases, leaving 11 bases between the germline ends. CDR3 length: 12 residues. This chain's CDR3 is CAWRTAGPEAFF. Here the CDR3 DNA reads TGTGCCTGGAGGACGGCAGGCCCTGAAGCTTTCTTT.

V gene TRBV19 combines with J gene TRBJ2-2, with 8 bases aligning to TRBD2. Trimming removed 1 base from V and 2 bases from J; junction bases left unmatched: 3. This CDR3 spans 16 amino acids. Germline V gene lookup returns CDR1 LNHDA and CDR2 SQIVND (reference sequence). The CDR3 loop reads CASSIGGGINTGELFF. Written as DNA, the CDR3 is TGTGCCAGTAGTATAGGCGGGGGGATAAACACCGGGGAGCTGTTTTTT.

The J gene is TRBJ1-4, the V gene TRBV4-1; no definite D call. Germline V lookup: CDR1 MGHRA, CDR2 YSYEKL. V lost 1 base, J lost 15 bases, and 9 bases lay in between. The length of the CDR3 is 11 residues. CDR3 bases: TGCGCCAGCAGCCAAGCTAGAGAGGTGTTTTTT. Translated: CASSQAREVFF.

The chain is built from TRBV19 and TRBJ1-5, with 8 bases matching TRBD1. Germline CDR1 reads LNHDA; CDR2 reads SQIVND (reference sequence). V dropped 1 base and J dropped 11; count of bases not matched to a gene: 13. The CDR3 runs to 16 residues. CDR3 amino acids: CASSIARQGTQWAQHF. CDR3 bases: TGTGCCAGTAGTATAGCGCGACAGGGGACCCAATGGGCCCAGCATTTT.

This clone was found once. The rearrangement joins TRBV29-1 to TRBJ1-1, with D perhaps TRBD1 (5 bases). Trimming took 6 bases from V and 4 from J, leaving 15 bases between them. CDR3 length: 13 residues. CDR1 and CDR2 (germline): SQVTM, ANQGSEA. CDR3 coding DNA: TGCAGCGTGGGTGGACCGGGGGGCACTGAAGCTTTCTTT. It yields the protein CSVGGPGGTEAFF.

The gene calls are TRBV4-1 and TRBJ2-7; D remains unclear. The CDR3 runs 15 residues. Germline V lookup: CDR1 MGHRA, CDR2 YSYEKL. V lost 0 bases and J lost 5, with 14 bases in between. CDR3 in amino acids: CASSQDSKLRNEQYF. Written as DNA, the CDR3 is TGCGCCAGCAGCCAAGATAGTAAGCTCCGCAACGAGCAGTACTTC.

V usage is TRBV11-2 and J usage is TRBJ2-2; TRBD1 is a possible D gene (7 bases). V was trimmed by 1 base and J by 15 bases, leaving 18 bases between them. CDR1 and CDR2 from the germline V gene are SGHAT and FQNNGV. The CDR3 length is 14 residues. The CDR3 nucleotides are TGTGCCAGCAGCTTAGCGGCTGGCAGGGGGAGGTTGTTTTTT. It codes for CASSLAAGRGRLFF.

This clone was seen once. V and J are TRBV27 and TRBJ1-1; D is uncertain. The CDR3 consists of 15 residues. The V gene lost 4 bases and the J gene lost 1 base, with 13 bases spanning the gap. Germline lookup yields CDR1 MNHEY and CDR2 SMNVEV (reference sequence). DNA of the CDR3: TGTGCCAGCAGTTCACGTCTGAGGGCGAACACTGAAGCTTTCTTT. Translated, it gives CASSSRLRANTEAFF.

This chain connects TRBV4-1 to TRBJ1-2; TRBD1 might be the D (5 bases). Germline CDR1 reads MGHRA; CDR2 reads YSYEKL. V was clipped by 0 bases and J by 5 bases, with 13 bases between them. This CDR3 spans 15 amino acids. The CDR3 here is CASSQEGRGGYGYTF. The CDR3 nucleotides read TGCGCCAGCAGCCAAGAAGGGAGGGGCGGGTATGGCTACACCTTC.

This rearrangement joins TRBV14 to TRBJ2-4; TRBD1 is a possible D gene (6 bases). Deletions cut 4 bases from V and 3 bases from J, with 10 bases between. Germline lookup yields CDR1 SGHDN and CDR2 FVKESK. The CDR3 runs to 14 residues. The CDR3 sequence: CASSLQGVKNIQYF. For the CDR3, the DNA is TGTGCCAGCAGCCTACAGGGTGTCAAAAACATTCAGTACTTC.

This clone was seen a single time. The chain links TRBV7-8 to TRBJ2-7; D uncertain. V was clipped by 5 bases and J by 3 bases, with 17 bases between them. The CDR3 sequence is 15 residues long. Germline CDR1 and CDR2: SGHVS and FQNEAQ. The CDR3 bases are TGTGCCAGCAGCCCGCTCCGCAGGTTGAACTACGAGCAGTACTTC. Protein: CASSPLRRLNYEQYF.

Concerning this clone: Distinct nucleotide sequences in the sample also encode this CDR3. J is TRBJ1-3 and V is TRBV9; D not resolved. CDR1 is SGDLS, CDR2 YYNGEE, per germline. Trimming cost V 4 bases and J 0 bases, with 8 bases left between them. The CDR3 length is 14 residues. This CDR3 is CASSPSGSGNTIYF. The CDR3 DNA is TGTGCCAGCAGCCCTAGTGGCTCTGGAAACACCATATATTTT.

The sample holds one count of this clone. The V call is TRBV2, the J call TRBJ1-2; no reliable D call. CDR3 length: 11 amino acids. V shed 9 bases and J shed 4 bases, with 9 bases lying between them. The germline gives CDR1 SNHLY, CDR2 FYNNEI. The CDR3 region has the DNA TGTGCCAGGGCCCGGGGCTATGGCTACACCTTC. Translation: CARARGYGYTF.

J is TRBJ1-6 and V is TRBV28, with a weak D call TRBD1 (5 bases). Germline values: CDR1 MDHEN, CDR2 SYDVKM. V was shortened by 8 bases and J by 10 bases, with 15 bases between the two germline ends. The CDR3 runs 13 residues. The CDR3 bases are TGTGCCAGCCTGTGGGGGGTAGGATCACCCCTCCACTTT. This gives the protein CASLWGVGSPLHF.

The J gene is TRBJ1-3, the V gene TRBV21-1; TRBD1, the table's D call, lacks a check against the DNA. TRBV21-1 is a recognized pseudogene. The CDR3 has 17 amino acids. The CDR3 loop reads CASSGRDREKSGNTIYF. CDR3 coding DNA: TGTGCCAGCAGCGGCCGGGACAGGGAAAAATCTGGAAACACCATATATTTT.

The V gene is TRBV5-4, the J gene TRBJ2-2, with D perhaps TRBD2 (6 bases). Germline V lookup: CDR1 SGHNT, CDR2 YYREEE (reference sequence). V was pared by 1 base and J by 4 bases, with 8 bases between. This CDR3 spans 14 amino acids. CDR3 sequence (DNA): TGTGCCAGCAGCTTGACCGGGGGCACCGGGGAGCTGTTTTTT. This translates into CASSLTGGTGELFF.

Details on this clone: Other DNA sequences within the sample encode an identical CDR3. The chain links TRBV4-1 to TRBJ2-7; TRBD1 is a possible D gene (6 bases). The CDR3 has 14 amino acids. The germline V gene encodes CDR1 MGHRA and CDR2 YSYEKL. V lost 0 bases and J lost 1, with 7 bases in between. This chain's CDR3 is CASSQDTGSYEQYF. The CDR3 nucleotides read TGCGCCAGCAGCCAAGATACAGGGTCCTACGAGCAGTACTTC.

The genes are TRBV9 and TRBJ2-7; D unresolved. The CDR3 spans 15 residues. V lost 0 bases and J lost 2, with 12 bases in between. Germline lookup yields CDR1 SGDLS and CDR2 YYNGEE. CDR3 DNA: TGTGCCAGCAGCGTAGATCCAGGCCTTACCTACGAGCAGTACTTC. Its translation: CASSVDPGLTYEQYF.

This chain joins TRBV6-5 and TRBJ2-7; the D gene is possibly TRBD1 (6 bases). The germline CDR1 and CDR2 sequences are MNHEY and SVGAGI. V lost 2 bases to trimming and J lost 4 bases, with 12 bases between them. The CDR3 is 14 residues long. The DNA of the CDR3 is TGTGCCAGCAGTTACCAGGGGTTTCGGTACGAGCAGTACTTC. This encodes CASSYQGFRYEQYF.

J is TRBJ1-5 and V is TRBV19, with D unclear. Germline V CDR1 and CDR2: LNHDA, SQIVND (reference sequence). Trimming stripped 1 base from V and 7 bases from J, with 11 bases between. The CDR3 contains 14 residues. This CDR3 reads CASSIGSAGQPQHF. As DNA, the CDR3 is TGTGCCAGTAGTATAGGGTCGGCGGGCCAGCCCCAGCATTTT.

The genes are TRBV4-3 and TRBJ2-2; possibly TRBD2 for D (5 bases). V dropped 2 bases and J dropped 1 base, with 11 bases sitting between them. Germline V CDR1 and CDR2: LGHNA, YSLEER. This CDR3 spans 16 amino acids. The chain's CDR3 is CASSQKPGKNTGELFF. As DNA, the CDR3 is TGCGCCAGCAGCCAAAAGCCCGGGAAGAACACCGGGGAGCTGTTTTTT.